These T cell receptor beta chains were read from a single sample in a study of T cell repertoires in cytomegalovirus infection. These receptors have no known antigen. TCRdb reprocessed the reads via MiXCR and lists one record per CDR3 protein. The data contain approximately 990,000 distinct CDR3 sequences, roughly 31% of them singletons. This specimen was cultured CD8+ T cells from PBMCs, taken from culture after CMV antigen stimulation. All receptors derive from a human donor in good health (CMV status not recorded). Some clones in this sample may be carry-over from other donors' samples. CDR3s include the opening cysteine and the closing phenylalanine or tryptophan. The D gene is left open where the match is weak. Rows give clone size only sometimes, using once, few, many, or a class for an expanded clone.

TRBV6-1	TRBJ1-2	few	.	TGTGCCAGCAGTGAAGCCCTGGGGGGGGACGTCTATGGCTACACCTTC	CASSEALGGDVYGYTF
TRBV27	TRBJ2-3	many	.	TGTGCCAGCAGTTCACTGGGTCCAGATACGCAGTATTTT	CASSSLGPDTQYF
TRBV28	TRBJ1-4	.	TRBD1	TGTGCCAGCAGTTTCTGGGACAGGGCGAGGGAAAAACTGTTTTTT	CASSFWDRAREKLFF
TRBV15	TRBJ2-1	.	TRBD1	TGTGCCACCAGGACAGGGGGTTCCGACAATGAGCAGTTCTTC	CATRTGGSDNEQFF
TRBV4-1	TRBJ1-1	few	.	TGCGCCAGCAGCCCCGGGGATGGGTTCCTGAACACTGAAGCTTTCTTT	CASSPGDGFLNTEAFF
TRBV7-2	TRBJ2-2	many	.	TGTGCCAGCAGCTTAGTTTCGAGGACCTCGAACACCGGGGAGCTGTTTTTT	CASSLVSRTSNTGELFF
TRBV4-1	TRBJ2-1	few	.	TGCGCCAGCAGCCAAGGCCCATATGAGGTCAATGAGCAGTTCTTC	CASSQGPYEVNEQFF
TRBV4-1	TRBJ2-2	.	.	TGCGCCAGCAGCCAAGAATCCCGCACCGGGGAGCTGTTTTTT	CASSQESRTGELFF
TRBV5-6	TRBJ2-6	.	.	TGTGCCAGCAGCTTGGTTACAGGCTACTCTGGGGCCAACGTCCTGACTTTC	CASSLVTGYSGANVLTF
TRBV18	TRBJ1-2	.	TRBD1	TGTGCCAGCTCAGAGGGACAGCGCGGCTACACCTTC	CASSEGQRGYTF
TRBV7-9	TRBJ2-7	.	.	TGTGCCAGCAGGTTCGCGAGAGATCTATACGAGCCGTACTTC	CASRFARDLYEPYF
TRBV6-2/TRBV6-3	TRBJ1-5	.	.	TGTGCCAGCAGATCGGGGAACCCTGGGTTTCAGCCCCAGCATTTT	CASRSGNPGFQPQHF
TRBV28	TRBJ1-5	few	.	TGTGCCAGCAGCCAACAGATCAGCAATCAGCCCCAGCATTTT	CASSQQISNQPQHF
TRBV4-1	TRBJ2-3	few	.	TGCGCCAGCAGCCATCCAGGATCTAGCACAGATACGCAGTATTTT	CASSHPGSSTDTQYF
TRBV7-3	TRBJ2-1	few	.	TGTGCCAGCAGTCACGGGGGCGGGGGTGGACCTTACAATGAGCAGTTCTTC	CASSHGGGGGPYNEQFF
TRBV10-3	TRBJ2-5	.	.	TGTGCCATCAGTGGGCTGGAGGGGCCCAAGACCCAGTACTTC	CAISGLEGPKTQYF
TRBV11-3	TRBJ2-2	.	.	TGTGCCAGCAGCTCGTGGGACGACTTTGACACCGGGGAGCTGTTTTTT	CASSSWDDFDTGELFF
TRBV5-4	TRBJ2-7	.	.	TGTGCCAGCAGTTATGACCCCTTGGAACCCTACGAGCAGTACTTC	CASSYDPLEPYEQYF
TRBV4-1	TRBJ1-2	many	.	TGCGCCAGCAGCCAAGGTACGGACTATGGCTACACCTTC	CASSQGTDYGYTF
TRBV7-2	TRBJ2-7	many	.	TGTGCCAGCAGCTACGGGGCTACCTACGAGCAGTACTTC	CASSYGATYEQYF
TRBV5-3	TRBJ1-1	once	TRBD1	TGTGCCAGCAGCCCCACAGACAGGGGGCCCACTGAAGCTTTCTTT	CASSPTDRGPTEAFF
TRBV13	TRBJ2-5	once	.	TGTGCCAGCAGTACGGACCCATCGCCGGAGACCCAGTACTTC	CASSTDPSPETQYF
TRBV7-9	TRBJ2-5	few	.	TGTGCCAGCAGCTTAAAGATCACCCCAGAGACCCAGTACTTC	CASSLKITPETQYF
TRBV28	TRBJ2-3	few	TRBD2	TGTGCCAGCAGTTTATCTTCTAGCGGGCTGGCAGATACGCAGTATTTT	CASSLSSSGLADTQYF
TRBV7-3	TRBJ2-3	.	TRBD1	TGTGCCAGCAGTCAAGGCGGGACAGGGGTTGATACGCAGTATTTT	CASSQGGTGVDTQYF
TRBV2	TRBJ2-3	.	TRBD2	TGTGCCAGCAGTTCCGGACTAGCGGGGGGGGTGGAAGATACGCAGTATTTT	CASSSGLAGGVEDTQYF
TRBV7-9	TRBJ2-1	few	.	TGTGCCAGCATGAGTCTCTCCTACAATGAGCAGTTCTTC	CASMSLSYNEQFF
TRBV12-3/TRBV12-4	TRBJ1-2	.	.	TGTGCCAGCATTCCTTGGGACTTCAACTATGGCTACACCTTC	CASIPWDFNYGYTF
TRBV7-8	TRBJ1-1	many	.	TGTGCCAGCAGCACACGACAAGAGGAAAGTTACACTGAAGCTTTCTTT	CASSTRQEESYTEAFF
TRBV19	TRBJ2-1	few	.	TGTGCCAGTAGTATAGCGGACACGGAGCAGTTCTTC	CASSIADTEQFF
TRBV6-1	TRBJ2-3	.	.	TGTGCCAGCAGTGAATTTTGGGGAGGAGCAGATACGCAGTATTTT	CASSEFWGGADTQYF
TRBV7-9	TRBJ1-3	.	.	TGTGCCAGCAGCTTAGTTACCTCTGGAAACACCATATATTTT	CASSLVTSGNTIYF
TRBV7-4	TRBJ2-2	few	.	TGTGCCAGCAGCTTAACTGAGATCGACATATTCACCGGGGAGCTGTTTTTT	CASSLTEIDIFTGELFF
TRBV7-9	TRBJ1-1	few	.	TGTGCCAGCAGCGCCGTAGATGCTTTCTTT	CASSAVDAFF
TRBV4-1	TRBJ1-6	.	.	TGCGCCAGCAGGCCAAGAGAGGGTAATAATTCACCCCTCCACTTT	CASRPREGNNSPLHF
TRBV4-1	TRBJ2-7	.	.	TGCGCCAGCAGCCAAGTTGGAAAGGGGGTCCTCTCCTACGAGCAGTACTTC	CASSQVGKGVLSYEQYF
TRBV7-2	TRBJ2-1	few	.	TGTGCCAGCAGCCTCGACTGGGAGCAGTTCTTC	CASSLDWEQFF
TRBV6-5	TRBJ2-5	.	TRBD1	TGTGCCAGCAGAAGGGCAGGGGGAGAAGAGACCCAGTACTTC	CASRRAGGEETQYF
TRBV7-9	TRBJ2-7	few	.	TGTGCCAGCAGTTTCCTTGGACACGCCACCTACGAGCAGTACTTC	CASSFLGHATYEQYF
TRBV12-3/TRBV12-4	TRBJ1-3	few	.	TGTGCCAGCATTTCGGCCGGGTTTTCGGGAAACACCATATATTTT	CASISAGFSGNTIYF
TRBV4-1	TRBJ2-7	.	TRBD2	TGCGCCAGCAGCCTACTAGCGGGGGGCGGCTACGAGCAGTACTTC	CASSLLAGGGYEQYF
TRBV12-3/TRBV12-4	TRBJ1-4	many	TRBD1	TGTGCCAGCTCAATGGAGGGGGCAGGTGGCGAAAAACTGTTTTTT	CASSMEGAGGEKLFF
TRBV24-1	TRBJ2-5	.	.	TGTGCCACCAGTGATTTTGGTAGTCTCCAAGAGACCCAGTACTTC	CATSDFGSLQETQYF
TRBV6-2/TRBV6-3	TRBJ1-3	.	.	TGTGCCAGCAGTTACTCGAGGTCGGTAGCGGACGGAAACACCATATATTTT	CASSYSRSVADGNTIYF
TRBV12-3/TRBV12-4	TRBJ2-1	.	.	TGTGCCAGCAGTTTCGGGGGGCAAAAATACAATGAGCAGTTCTTC	CASSFGGQKYNEQFF
TRBV6-5	TRBJ1-1	.	.	TGTGCCAGCAGTTACCAGGGACAAGCTAACGAAGCTTTCTTT	CASSYQGQANEAFF
TRBV6-5	TRBJ2-3	few	.	TGTGCCAGCAGTTTTAGCGTCGGCACAGATACGCAGTATTTT	CASSFSVGTDTQYF
TRBV28	TRBJ1-5	.	.	TGTGCCAGCCTATCGCGGTTGGGCGATCAGCCCCAGCATTTT	CASLSRLGDQPQHF
TRBV7-6	TRBJ1-2	.	TRBD1	TGTGCCAGCAGCTCAACGACAGAGGGAGGGGGCTTTTTTGGCTACACCTTC	CASSSTTEGGGFFGYTF
TRBV4-1	TRBJ2-5	few	.	TGCGCCAGCAGCCATCAGGGGCAAGAGACCCAGTACTTC	CASSHQGQETQYF
TRBV7-9	TRBJ2-5	few	.	TGTGCCAGCAGCATTACACAGGGAGTGCAAGAGACCCAGTACTTC	CASSITQGVQETQYF
TRBV28	TRBJ1-6	.	.	TGTGCCAGCAGTTTCCCGGGTTTTAATTCACCCCTCCACTTT	CASSFPGFNSPLHF
TRBV7-9	TRBJ2-7	few	TRBD2	TGTGCCAGCAGCTCCCATAGTGTGACTAGCGAGTCCTACGAGCAGTACTTC	CASSSHSVTSESYEQYF
TRBV28	TRBJ2-1	few	TRBD1	TGTGCCAGCAGGGGACAGGGGTTCTACAATGAGCAGTTCTTC	CASRGQGFYNEQFF
TRBV24-1	TRBJ2-2	few	TRBD2	TGTGCCACCAGTGACCCGCGGGAGGAGAACACCGGGGAGCTGTTTTTT	CATSDPREENTGELFF
TRBV6-6	TRBJ2-2	.	.	TGTGCCAGCAGCCCCGGGCGGGGTCCGAACACCGGGGAGCTGTTTTTT	CASSPGRGPNTGELFF
TRBV6-5	TRBJ1-5	.	.	TGTGCCGCAGCTGATGGAGTAAATCAGCCCCAGCATTTT	CAAADGVNQPQHF